These T cell receptor beta chains were read from a single sample in a study of siplizumab effects on memory and regulatory T cells. Some clones are missing from TCRdb's copy, which holds only in-frame ones; the method was immunoSEQ multiplex PCR. The table records some 99,000 clones, 92% of them present only once. The specimen was Tregs sorted from blood. These TCRs come from a human donor in good health. CDR3s include the opening cysteine and the closing phenylalanine or tryptophan. Fields, in order: D gene, J gene, clone size, V gene, CDR3 DNA, CDR3 protein. A D gene is named only where the DNA matches it firmly. Rows may omit the clone size; those that give it use once, few, many or a size class.

d_call: TRBD2; j_call: TRBJ2-1; clone_size: .; v_call: TRBV10-3; cdr3_nt: TGTGCCACCTCTAGCGGATTTTCCTACAATGAGCAGTTCTTC; cdr3_aa: CATSSGFSYNEQFF
d_call: TRBD2; j_call: TRBJ2-1; clone_size: .; v_call: TRBV6-1; cdr3_nt: TGTGCCAGTCTCCGGGAGGCGGGCTCCTACAATGAGCAGTTCTTC; cdr3_aa: CASLREAGSYNEQFF
d_call: TRBD2; j_call: TRBJ2-3; clone_size: .; v_call: TRBV2; cdr3_nt: TGTGCCAGCAGGACTAGCGGGGGGACGCAAGATACGCAGTATTTT; cdr3_aa: CASRTSGGTQDTQYF
d_call: .; j_call: TRBJ2-7; clone_size: .; v_call: TRBV19; cdr3_nt: TGTGCCAGTAGTAGGTCAGGGGAACTTTACGAGCAGTACTTC; cdr3_aa: CASSRSGELYEQYF
d_call: .; j_call: TRBJ1-5; clone_size: .; v_call: TRBV19; cdr3_nt: TGTGCCAGTAGTATCAGGAAGGAGCCCCAGCATTTT; cdr3_aa: CASSIRKEPQHF
d_call: TRBD2; j_call: TRBJ2-5; clone_size: .; v_call: TRBV6-6; cdr3_nt: TGTGCCAGCAGTCCCCCGGGGGGGGCGGGGAAGACCCAGTACTTC; cdr3_aa: CASSPPGGAGKTQYF
d_call: TRBD1; j_call: TRBJ1-2; clone_size: .; v_call: TRBV18; cdr3_nt: TGTGCCAGCTCCCGGACAGGGAGCTTTAACTATGGCTACACCTTC; cdr3_aa: CASSRTGSFNYGYTF
d_call: .; j_call: TRBJ2-7; clone_size: .; v_call: TRBV14; cdr3_nt: TGTGCCAGCAGCCAAGTTCCCGGCCAGCAGTACTTC; cdr3_aa: CASSQVPGQQYF
d_call: .; j_call: TRBJ2-1; clone_size: many; v_call: TRBV23-1; cdr3_nt: TGCGCCAGCAGAACACCACAGGGAGTCGCCTACAATGAGCAGTTCTTC; cdr3_aa: CASRTPQGVAYNEQFF
d_call: .; j_call: TRBJ2-6; clone_size: .; v_call: TRBV29-1; cdr3_nt: TGCAGCGTTAAACAGGAAACTTGGGCTGGGGCCAACGTCCTGACTTTC; cdr3_aa: CSVKQETWAGANVLTF
d_call: .; j_call: TRBJ2-7; clone_size: once; v_call: TRBV6-1; cdr3_nt: TGTGCCAGCAGTGAATGGAACGAGCAGTACTTC; cdr3_aa: CASSEWNEQYF
d_call: .; j_call: TRBJ1-2; clone_size: .; v_call: TRBV10-3; cdr3_nt: TGTGCCATCAGTGAATGGACAGCCATCTATGGCTACACCTTC; cdr3_aa: CAISEWTAIYGYTF
d_call: TRBD1; j_call: TRBJ2-7; clone_size: .; v_call: TRBV18; cdr3_nt: TGTGCCAGCTCCACCGGGACAGGGTTTTTGGAGCAGTACTTC; cdr3_aa: CASSTGTGFLEQYF
d_call: .; j_call: TRBJ2-7; clone_size: .; v_call: TRBV5-1; cdr3_nt: TGCGCCAGCAGCTTGGTACCAGGGGATTCCAACGAGCAGTACTTC; cdr3_aa: CASSLVPGDSNEQYF
d_call: TRBD1; j_call: TRBJ1-1; clone_size: .; v_call: TRBV5-6; cdr3_nt: TGTGCCAGCACCAGGACAGGACTCACTGAAGCTTTCTTT; cdr3_aa: CASTRTGLTEAFF
d_call: .; j_call: TRBJ2-7; clone_size: .; v_call: TRBV6-5; cdr3_nt: TGTGCCAGCAGTCGAACCCTCCGGGGCGAGCAGTACTTC; cdr3_aa: CASSRTLRGEQYF
d_call: .; j_call: TRBJ2-4; clone_size: .; v_call: TRBV6-5; cdr3_nt: TGTGCCAGCAGCTGGACACCGGGGGCCAAAAACATTCAGTACTTC; cdr3_aa: CASSWTPGAKNIQYF
d_call: TRBD1; j_call: TRBJ1-5; clone_size: once; v_call: TRBV15; cdr3_nt: TGTGCCACCAGCAGGGGGACAGGAGACAATCAGCCCCAGCATTTT; cdr3_aa: CATSRGTGDNQPQHF
d_call: .; j_call: TRBJ2-7; clone_size: .; v_call: TRBV7-9; cdr3_nt: TGTGCCAGCAGCTTAGACTACGAGCAGTACTTC; cdr3_aa: CASSLDYEQYF
d_call: .; j_call: TRBJ1-2; clone_size: .; v_call: TRBV5-5; cdr3_nt: TGTGCCAGCAGCTTGTCCGCAGGGGCTAACTATGGCTACACCTTC; cdr3_aa: CASSLSAGANYGYTF
d_call: .; j_call: TRBJ2-7; clone_size: .; v_call: TRBV29-1; cdr3_nt: TGCAGCGTTGGCGGGGTTCGGGGTTACGAGCAGTACTTC; cdr3_aa: CSVGGVRGYEQYF